Each of the 10 T cell receptor beta chains below was sequenced from the same sample in a study of T cells in Graves' hyperthyroidism and ophthalmopathy. RNA transcripts provided the source from which TCR beta CDR3 regions were amplified. The TCR CDR3 first-round RT-PCR relied on the HTBI primer set. In TCRdb, the multiplex PCR reads were re-called with MiXCR into one record per CDR3 protein. The sample lists hundreds of thousands of distinct CDR3 sequences, roughly 15% occurring once. Input material: blood. These receptors were taken from a woman aged 18-29 years with Graves' ophthalmopathy.

Many counts were recorded for this clonotype. The rearrangement links TRBV6-1 to TRBJ2-2; 7 bases line up with TRBD1. Trimming removed 5 bases from V and 3 bases from J; junction bases left unmatched: 9. Per germline, CDR1 MNHNS and CDR2 SASEGT. This CDR3 is built from 16 residues. The CDR3 region is CASSYPRGLDTGELFF. The CDR3 DNA reads TGTGCCAGCAGTTACCCGAGGGGGCTTGACACCGGGGAGCTGTTTTTT.

This clonotype was observed a few times. The chain employs TRBV18 and TRBJ2-3; TRBD2 matches at 11 bases. Germline-derived CDR1 and CDR2 are KGHSH and LQKENI. V trimming: 3 bases; J trimming: 6 bases; junction bases outside the gene matches: 5. The CDR3 spans 15 residues. As DNA, the CDR3 is TGTGCCAGCTCACCCGGGACTAGCGGAGGGGATACGCAGTATTTT. Translated: CASSPGTSGGDTQYF. The complete variable domain, with remaining parts taken from reference TRBV18 and TRBJ2-3, reads NAGVMQNPRHLVRRRGQEARLRCSPMKGHSHVYWYRQLPEEGLKFMVYLQKENIIDESGMPKERFSAEFPKEGPSILRIQQVVRGDSAAYFCASSPGTSGGDTQYFGPGTRLTVL.

The chain is built from TRBV6-1 and TRBJ2-1, with TRBD2 identical over 11 bases. V lost 1 base, J lost 6 bases, and 2 bases stayed unmatched. The length of the CDR3 is 15 residues. The germline CDR1 and CDR2 sequences are MNHNS and SASEGT. Here the CDR3 DNA reads TGTGCCAGCAGTGAAGTAGCGGGGGGGCGCAATGAGCAGTTCTTC. Translating gives CASSEVAGGRNEQFF.

This clonotype came up many times. The chain recombines TRBV6-2 or TRBV6-3 with TRBJ2-1, with D unclear. Germline V gives CDR1 MNHEY, CDR2 SVGEGT. The CDR3 is 15 amino acids. V dropped 5 bases and J dropped 3 bases, with 14 bases sitting between them. CDR3 sequence reads: CASSQQSTDYNEQFF. The CDR3 DNA is TGTGCCAGCAGTCAACAGAGTACAGACTACAATGAGCAGTTCTTC.

This clonotype occurred many times. The chain joins TRBV13 to TRBJ2-5; D possibly corresponds to TRBD1 (5 bases). The length of the CDR3 is 15 residues. Germline CDR1 is PRHDT and CDR2 is FYEKMQ (reference sequence). The ends were cut back, 2 bases at V and 1 base at J, with 11 bases in the middle. CDR3 amino acids: CASSLRQGFQETQYF. The CDR3 nucleotides read TGTGCCAGCAGCTTAAGGCAGGGCTTCCAAGAGACCCAGTACTTC. Filled out from reference TRBV13 and TRBJ2-5, the complete variable domain reads AAGVIQSPRHLIKEKRETATLKCYPIPRHDTVYWYQQGPGQDPQFLISFYEKMQSDKGSIPDRFSAQQFSDYHSELNMSSLELGDSALYFCASSLRQGFQETQYFGPGTRLLVL.

This clonotype has ten or more counts. The chain links TRBV12-3 or TRBV12-4 to TRBJ1-2; TRBD1 matches at 9 bases. The ends lost 6 bases at V and 4 bases at J; junction bases unmatched: 9. The CDR3 is 15 residues long. DNA of the CDR3: TGTGCCAGCAGCCCCACAGGGGGCGTATTCTATGGCTACACCTTC. It codes for CASSPTGGVFYGYTF.

About this clonotype: One base away lies a much larger clone, so this may be a sequencing read error. The chain is built from TRBV28 and TRBJ1-2, with D unresolved. V gave up 6 bases and J gave up 4 bases, with 12 bases separating them. Germline-derived CDR1 and CDR2 are MDHEN and SYDVKM. The CDR3 has 13 amino acids. This CDR3 reads CASSGSNGYGYTF. The CDR3 DNA sequence: TGTGCCAGCAGCGGATCAAACGGCTATGGCTACACCTTC.

This clonotype was seen ten or more times. Because the CDR3's place on the DNA is in doubt, the DNA is left out and the CDR3 is given as listed by TCRdb. The chain carries TRBV30 and TRBJ2-1. The CDR3 is 13 residues long, ends included. The germline V gene encodes CDR1 GTSNPN and CDR2 SVGIG (reference sequence). CDR3 amino acids: CAWSPNFGNEQFF.

This clonotype was observed many times. The rearrangement joins TRBV6-1 to TRBJ1-1; D is perhaps TRBD1 (6 bases). Germline lookup yields CDR1 MNHNS and CDR2 SASEGT. The CDR3 runs to 13 residues. Between the trimmed V and J ends, which lost 4 bases and 4 bases, there was a span of 10 bases. Here the CDR3 DNA reads TGTGCCAGCAGTGGACAGGTCTTCACTGAAGCTTTCTTT. Translating gives CASSGQVFTEAFF.

The V gene is TRBV2, the J gene TRBJ2-1; a weak D match, TRBD2 (6 bases). The CDR3 loop spans 13 amino acids. Germline CDR1 reads SNHLY; CDR2 reads FYNNEI. Trimming pared 6 bases from V and 8 bases from J, leaving 14 bases between. The CDR3 loop reads CASSVSGNDEQFF. CDR3 bases: TGTGCCAGCAGCGTTAGCGGCAACGATGAGCAGTTCTTC.